This entry lists 9 T cell receptor beta chains sequenced from one sample in a study of cytomegalovirus exposure and HLA in healthy donors. Primers: 60 Vbeta forward and 13 Jbeta reverse. The method was immunoSEQ multiplex PCR; TCRdb's version includes in-frame clones alone and lacks a portion of them. The sample carries under 150,000 clones, roughly four fifths recorded once. Sequenced material: PBMCs. The receptor set was obtained from a woman in her thirties or forties in good health and CMV-seropositive.

The V gene is TRBV6-5, the J gene TRBJ2-3; D might be TRBD2 (7 bases). Trimming took off 6 bases at V and 1 base at J, with 14 bases between the two ends. Germline V gene data show CDR1 as MNHEY and CDR2 as SVGAGI. This CDR3 comprises 15 residues. DNA for the CDR3: TGTGCCAGCAGACGACGGGGGGCAGGCACAGATACGCAGTATTTT. This codes for CASRRRGAGTDTQYF.

The V gene is TRBV6-6, the J gene TRBJ1-4; no firm D call. Trimming stripped 0 bases from V and 0 bases from J, with 8 bases between. Germline assignment: CDR1 MNHNY and CDR2 SVGAGI (reference sequence). The CDR3 totals 16 residues. The CDR3 reads CASSYSRAATNEKLFF. The CDR3 DNA sequence: TGTGCCAGCAGTTACTCGAGGGCAGCAACTAATGAAAAACTGTTTTTT.

The J gene is TRBJ2-2, the V gene TRBV18; no definite D call. Germline V lookup: CDR1 KGHSH, CDR2 LQKENI. V was clipped by 2 bases and J by 3 bases, with 10 bases between them. The CDR3 contains 15 residues. The DNA for the CDR3 is TGTGCCAGCTCACCAAGTAAAACAGACACCGGGGAGCTGTTTTTT. It translates to CASSPSKTDTGELFF. Combining the CDR3 with reference TRBV18 and TRBJ2-2 gives the whole variable domain NAGVMQNPRHLVRRRGQEARLRCSPMKGHSHVYWYRQLPEEGLKFMVYLQKENIIDESGMPKERFSAEFPKEGPSILRIQQVVRGDSAAYFCASSPSKTDTGELFFGEGSRLTVL.

The rearrangement links TRBV10-3 to TRBJ1-5; 8 bases map to TRBD1. Trimming removed 4 bases from V and 7 bases from J; junction bases left unmatched: 3. Per germline, CDR1 ENHRY and CDR2 SYGVKD. CDR3 size: 13 residues. The CDR3 sequence is CAISAGGGQPQHF. As DNA, the CDR3 is TGTGCCATCAGTGCAGGGGGCGGGCAGCCCCAGCATTTT.

V gene TRBV7-6 combines with J gene TRBJ2-6; D uncertain. This CDR3 contains 16 residues. V lost 3 bases and J lost 0, with 9 bases in between. Looked up from germline, CDR1 is SGHVS and CDR2 is FNYEAQ. CDR3 sequence (DNA): TGTGCCAGCAGCTTCCAACTGAGCTCTGGGGCCAACGTCCTGACTTTC. Its translation: CASSFQLSSGANVLTF.

The chain recombines TRBV7-8 with TRBJ1-2; 9 bases fit TRBD1. J was trimmed by 6 bases and V by 4 bases; bases with no gene match: 6. The CDR3 covers 14 residues. In germline, CDR1 is SGHVS, CDR2 FQNEAQ. CDR3 sequence reads: CASSSPTGGNGYTF. In DNA, the CDR3 is TGTGCCAGCAGCTCTCCGACAGGGGGGAATGGCTACACCTTC.

The chain couples TRBV2 to TRBJ1-1; TRBD1 matches at 7 bases. Germline V gives CDR1 SNHLY, CDR2 FYNNEI. The CDR3 is 12 residues long. The J segment lost 5 bases and the V segment lost 6 bases, leaving 3 bases of the junction unmatched. DNA of the CDR3: TGTGCCAGCAGGACAGGGAGAACTGAAGCTTTCTTT. It yields the protein CASRTGRTEAFF.

J is TRBJ1-6 and V is TRBV19; D is undetermined. The CDR3 consists of 16 residues. V was clipped by 5 bases and J by 5 bases, with 16 bases between them. Germline lookup yields CDR1 LNHDA and CDR2 SQIVND (reference sequence). The CDR3: CASSDPRGHDNSPLHF. In DNA, the CDR3 is TGTGCCAGTAGTGACCCCCGCGGGCATGATAATTCACCCCTCCACTTT.

The chain combines TRBV5-8 with TRBJ2-5; weak D call: TRBD1 (6 bases). CDR1 and CDR2 (germline): SGHTS, YDEGEE. This CDR3 region has 17 residues. Trimming removed 0 bases from V and 5 bases from J, with 20 bases in between. The CDR3 loop is CASSLGQDVNPRETQYF. CDR3 in DNA: TGTGCCAGCAGCTTGGGACAGGACGTTAATCCTCGGGAGACCCAGTACTTC.